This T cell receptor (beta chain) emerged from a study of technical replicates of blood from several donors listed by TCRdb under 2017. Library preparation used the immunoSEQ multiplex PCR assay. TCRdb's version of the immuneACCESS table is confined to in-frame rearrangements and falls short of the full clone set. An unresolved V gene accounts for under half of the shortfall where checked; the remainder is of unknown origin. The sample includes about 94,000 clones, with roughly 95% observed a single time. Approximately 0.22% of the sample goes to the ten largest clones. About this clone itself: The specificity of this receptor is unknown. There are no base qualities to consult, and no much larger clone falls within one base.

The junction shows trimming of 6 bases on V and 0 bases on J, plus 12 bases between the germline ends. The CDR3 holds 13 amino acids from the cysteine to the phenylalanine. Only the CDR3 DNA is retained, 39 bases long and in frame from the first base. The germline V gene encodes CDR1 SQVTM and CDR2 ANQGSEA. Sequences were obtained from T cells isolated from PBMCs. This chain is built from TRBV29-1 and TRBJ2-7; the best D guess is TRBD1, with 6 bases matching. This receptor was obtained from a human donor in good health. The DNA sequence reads TGCAGCGTGGCTCGGGACAACTCCTACGAGCAGTACTTC. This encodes CSVARDNSYEQYF.